Described below is a single T cell receptor (beta chain) sequence and its context. The antigen is unknown. Cells were stimulated with CMV-infected fibroblast lysates at 10 ug/mL. Sorted nonresponding memory CD4+ T cells were CD40L-negative, CD69-negative, CD45RO-high. The data belong to a study of persistence of HIV-infected CD4 T cells. This CDR3 is 13 amino acids long. V lost 6 bases, J lost 0 bases, and 6 bases lay in between. CDR1 MNHEY and CDR2 SVGAGI come from the germline V gene. The immunoSEQ assay was version 4, run in survey mode. Some clones are missing from TCRdb's copy, which holds only in-frame ones; the method was immunoSEQ multiplex PCR. The sample consists of tens of thousands of clones, around 80% of them appearing once.

V is TRBV6-5 and J is TRBJ1-5; D gene uncertain. This receptor was identified in an adult woman with HIV who was CMV-seropositive. The specimen was CD4+ T cells sorted from PBMCs after 18-hour stimulation, collected from a patient who received antiretroviral therapy. CDR3 sequence reads: CASRRDSNQPQHF. In DNA, the CDR3 is TGTGCCAGCAGGCGGGATAGCAATCAGCCCCAGCATTTT.